This T cell receptor beta chain emerged from a study of metastatic and nonmetastatic thyroid tumors. Overall study: The authors compared repertoires across blood and tumor or nodule tissue from malignant and benign thyroid patients.

Overall study results and limits: It was reportedly found that TCR beta diversity was significantly higher in malignant thyroid tumors than in benign nodules, a difference seen in both blood and tumor samples.

No treatment of any kind had been given to any patient before thyroid surgery. Per the original methods: Variation in CDR3 across clinicopathological groups served as the basis for constructing a distant-metastasis classifier in papillary thyroid cancer. With MiXCR, TCRdb called clones anew from the PCR reads. In this record, the V and J calls reflect TCRdb's handling and not the investigators' own analysis. The profile covers 30,000 or so clones, with 20% to 25% appearing a single time and 9.2% taken by the ten largest. This clone was recorded many times. Its antigen is undetermined. Trimming cost V 0 bases and J 0 bases, with 9 bases left between them. This CDR3 spans 15 amino acids. Germline CDR1 and CDR2: GTSNPN and SVGIG (reference sequence).

The J gene is TRBJ1-3, the V gene TRBV30; maybe TRBD1 (5 bases). Sequencing was carried out using blood. This clonotype originated in a female donor with papillary thyroid cancer or a benign thyroid nodule (not recorded which). Some clones in this sample may be carry-over from other donors' samples. The CDR3 here is CAWSVWGTSGNTIYF. In DNA, the CDR3 is TGTGCCTGGAGTGTATGGGGGACCTCTGGAAACACCATATATTTT.